This passage covers 12 T cell receptor beta chains from one sample sequenced in a study of high-grade serous ovarian cancer treatment subgroups. Assay used: immunoSEQ multiplex PCR; TCRdb lists only in-frame clones, some missing. The table has 9,100 or so clones, approximately 79% seen once. The tumor samples were collected prior to definitive surgery or chemotherapy. Sequenced: tumor tissue. The receptors here all came from a human donor with high-grade serous ovarian cancer.

By proportion, this clone is medium-sized (0.01 to 0.1%). The chain joins TRBV2 to TRBJ2-7; no reliable D call. V shed 6 bases and J shed 6 bases, with 9 bases lying between them. This CDR3 contains 11 residues. Germline V lookup: CDR1 SNHLY, CDR2 FYNNEI. CDR3 loop: CASRAALEQYF. CDR3 nucleotide sequence: TGTGCCAGCAGGGCGGCCCTCGAGCAGTACTTC. Drawing the rest from reference TRBV2 and TRBJ2-7, the complete variable domain is EPEVTQTPSHQVTQMGQEVILRCVPISNHLYFYWYRQILGQKVEFLVSFYNNEISEKSEIFDDQFSVERPDGSNFTLKIRSTKLEDSAMYFCASRAALEQYFGPGTRLTVT.

Written as DNA, the CDR3 is TGTGCCAGCAGCGCTTTCCTAGCGGAGGGCTCTGGGGCCAACGTCCTGACTTTC. Protein sequence: CASSAFLAEGSGANVLTF. This sequence joins TRBV9 and TRBJ2-6, with 7 bases aligning to TRBD2. CDR1 is SGDLS, CDR2 YYNGEE, per germline. Trimming took 3 bases from V and 0 from J; bases not matched to a gene: 9. The CDR3 consists of 18 residues.

CDR3 protein: CAIGTDLAGYEQYF. The CDR3 DNA follows: TGTGCCATCGGTACAGACCTAGCGGGCTACGAGCAGTACTTC. This rearrangement joins TRBV10-3 to TRBJ2-7; TRBD2 matches at 8 bases. The CDR3 is 14 amino acids. V shed 8 bases and J 3 bases; nucleotides not matched to a gene: 9. The germline V gene encodes CDR1 ENHRY and CDR2 SYGVKD.

The chain employs TRBV27 and TRBJ1-5; TRBD1 agrees at 8 bases. This CDR3 is 14 amino acids long. V shed 6 bases and J 7 bases; nucleotides not matched to a gene: 8. Germline CDR1 MNHEY, CDR2 SMNVEV (reference sequence). The CDR3 spells CASSRDRGGQPQHF. The CDR3 DNA reads as TGTGCCAGCAGCCGAGACAGGGGAGGACAGCCCCAGCATTTT.

The table lists this clone with a count of one. The chain uses TRBV11-1 and TRBJ2-7; D might be TRBD2 (5 bases). Trimming pared 1 base from V and 2 bases from J, leaving 9 bases between. The CDR3 covers 14 residues. Germline-derived CDR1 and CDR2 are SGHAT and FQDESV (reference sequence). CDR3 in amino acids: CASSLGYGTYEQYF. CDR3 nucleotide sequence: TGTGCCAGCAGCTTAGGATACGGGACCTACGAGCAGTACTTC.

The table lists this clone with a few counts. The chain has TRBV27 and TRBJ2-5; 11 nucleotides align to TRBD2. Trimming cost V 5 bases and J 0 bases; bases outside gene matches: 5. The CDR3 is 16 amino acids. Germline CDR1 is MNHEY and CDR2 is SMNVEV (reference sequence). The CDR3 bases are TGTGCCAGCAGTCCAATAGCGGGAGGGGACCAAGAGACCCAGTACTTC. As protein: CASSPIAGGDQETQYF.

This clone has a handful of counts. V gene TRBV11-3 combines with J gene TRBJ2-2; 7 positions agree with TRBD1. The CDR3 has 14 residues. The junction had 2 bases not matched to a gene; V was cut back by 3 bases and J by 4 bases. Germline V CDR1 and CDR2: SGHNT, YENEEA. The CDR3 loop reads CASSFTGATGELFF. CDR3 bases: TGTGCCAGCAGCTTTACAGGGGCCACCGGGGAGCTGTTTTTT.

This chain joins TRBV5-1 and TRBJ1-5, with D possibly being TRBD1 (6 bases). Germline assignment: CDR1 SGHRS and CDR2 YFSETQ. The CDR3 is 13 amino acids. With 0 bases removed from V and 7 bases from J, the gap between germline ends came to 8 bases. The CDR3: CASSLDRDQPQHF. CDR3 coding DNA: TGCGCCAGCAGCTTGGACAGGGACCAGCCCCAGCATTTT.

This rearrangement joins TRBV29-1 to TRBJ1-6; 9 bases fit TRBD1. Germline V gene lookup returns CDR1 SQVTM and CDR2 ANQGSEA. V lost 5 bases and J lost 8; bases outside the gene matches: 4. The CDR3 consists of 13 residues. CDR3 protein: CSVRDRVHSPLHF. For the CDR3, the DNA is TGCAGCGTTCGGGACAGGGTTCATTCACCCCTCCACTTT. The full variable domain, in which reference TRBV29-1 and TRBJ1-6 provide the parts outside the CDR3, is SAVISQKPSRDICQRGTSLTIQCQVDSQVTMMFWYRQQPGQSLTLIATANQGSEATYESGFVIDKFPISRPNLTFSTLTVSNMSPEDSSIYLCSVRDRVHSPLHFGNGTRLTVT.

CDR3 in amino acids: CASSGASTSRRTGELFF. Written as DNA, the CDR3 is TGTGCCAGCAGTGGGGCCTCAACCAGTCGGAGGACCGGGGAGCTGTTTTTT. The chain is built from TRBV25-1 and TRBJ2-2; TRBD2 might be the D (5 bases). Germline V lookup: CDR1 MGHDK, CDR2 SYGVNS. Trimming removed 4 bases from V and 5 bases from J, with 20 bases in between. This CDR3 is built from 17 residues.

The chain links TRBV5-5 to TRBJ1-1; D possibly corresponds to TRBD1 (5 bases). The CDR3 has 17 residues. In germline, CDR1 is SGHKS, CDR2 YYEKEE (reference sequence). The ends were cut back, 4 bases at V and 4 bases at J, with 23 bases in the middle. CDR3 bases: TGTGCCAGCAGCCTGTATCCCGGGACGGTTCCGGGCACTGAAGCTTTCTTT. Its translation: CASSLYPGTVPGTEAFF.

The rearrangement uses TRBV19 and TRBJ2-1, with D tentatively TRBD2 (7 bases). The CDR3 has 15 residues. Germline CDR1 LNHDA, CDR2 SQIVND (reference sequence). V lost 5 bases and J 5 bases, leaving 16 bases between the germline ends. This chain's CDR3 is CASSGEGDNHNEQFF. Here the CDR3 DNA reads TGTGCCAGTAGTGGGGAGGGGGACAACCACAATGAGCAGTTCTTC.